This TCR beta chain came from a study of shared T cell receptors in the human thymus. Measured with immunoSEQ multiplex PCR; TCRdb has only the in-frame clones, and not every one. The sample has hundreds of thousands of clones, roughly 90% seen once. The V gene's germline CDR1 is MNHEY and CDR2 SVGAGI. The CDR3 totals 15 residues. Deletions cut 0 bases from V and 2 bases from J, with 8 bases between. The data also belong to a second study, concerning human thymus T cells. Per that paper: The study used thymus tissue resected during corrective heart surgery. Within thymic and blood repertoires, V and J gene usage appeared to be biased. What related research reported was that thymic repertoires overlapped highly among unrelated individuals.

The sequence derives from a boy younger than two with a congenital heart defect. The sample taken for sequencing was thymocytes. The chain joins TRBV6-5 to TRBJ2-1; tentatively, D is TRBD2 (5 bases). The CDR3 loop reads CASSYSGRAYNEQFF. The CDR3 nucleotides are TGTGCCAGCAGTTACTCTGGGCGGGCCTACAATGAGCAGTTCTTC.